Given below is one TCR beta chain in context. Its binding antigen is unknown. Base qualities are missing; no much larger clone stands one base away. Genomic DNA was extracted from sorted cells for sequencing of the TCRbeta CDR3 region. TCRbeta CDR3 regions were sequenced using the immunoSEQ Assay. TCRdb took this table from immuneACCESS and kept in-frame rearrangements with V and J called. Such tables lack part of the clones; where checked against another copy, unresolved V genes explain under half of the gap, and the rest is unexplained. The sample table shows under 100,000 clones, and around 90% are seen once. In total, the top ten clones hold around 0.65% of the sample. The data are from a study of OX40 agonist ivuxolimab in advanced cancers. Looking at the study overall: The costimulatory receptor OX40 (CD134) was targeted by ivuxolimab, a fully human IgG2 agonistic monoclonal antibody. Intravenous ivuxolimab was administered to patients every 2 weeks at six dose levels: 0.01, 0.1, 0.3, 1.5, 3 and 10 mg/kg. Of the 50 or so patients in dose escalation, around 19 had hepatocellular carcinoma, some 15 had melanoma, 9 had renal cell carcinoma and 9 had head and neck cancer. The dose-escalation cohort was 80% to 90% male with a mean age of around 62 years, ranging from roughly 20 to 80. Prior anti-PD-1, anti-PD-L1 or anti-CTLA-4 therapy was permitted, and 40% to 50% of dose-escalation patients had received checkpoint inhibitors. Partial responses were achieved by three dose-escalation patients, of whom one had hepatocellular carcinoma and two had cutaneous melanoma. The point of sequencing TCRbeta in the periphery was to test whether ivuxolimab changed TCR sequence diversity and drove clonal T-cell expansion. The paper covers the monotherapy dose-escalation part of the phase I ivuxolimab trial, which included N ≈ 57 patients.

Patients with autoimmune disease history or receiving systemic immunosuppression were excluded from the trial. Peripheral blood for TCR sequencing was collected from all dose cohorts at baseline, on cycle 4 day 1, and on cycle 7 day 1. Samples were obtained from an open-label, multicenter, first-in-human phase I dose-escalation trial of ivuxolimab. Adults with locally advanced or metastatic head and neck squamous cell, hepatocellular, melanoma or renal cell carcinoma were enrolled in the trial. CD4+ and CD8+ T cells were sorted separately from peripheral blood before TCR sequencing. From the cysteine up to the phenylalanine, the CDR3 has a length of 15 residues. Of the read, only the CDR3 DNA is kept; its 45 bases are in frame from base 1. Trimming removed 4 bases from V and 1 base from J, leaving 14 bases between the germline ends. CDR1 is given as SGHDT and CDR2 as YYEEEE, both from the germline V gene.

Broad study findings and their caveats: Which antigens the clonally expanded peripheral T cells were specific for was not determined. Low levels of normalized T-cell clonal expansion were also seen in some patients who did not respond. Partial responders in the 0.1-3.0 mg/kg groups had among the lowest normalized peripheral clonal expansion, especially among CD8+ T cells. After ivuxolimab, CD8+ T cells had more expanded clones than CD4+ T cells on average. At doses of 0.1 to 3.0 mg/kg, clonal expansion of both CD4+ and CD8+ blood T cells was observed from baseline to week 6.

The receptor was derived from an adult with an advanced solid tumor such as melanoma, head and neck, liver or kidney cancer. The sequenced sample was CD4+ or CD8+ T cells sorted from blood, obtained in a trial of the OX40 agonist ivuxolimab. Rearrangement joined TRBV5-6 to TRBJ2-5, and TRBD1 may be the D gene, going by 5 matching bases. The CDR3 region has the sequence CASSPPQGPQETQYF. The DNA sequence is given as TGTGCCAGCAGCCCCCCCCAGGGCCCCCAAGAGACCCAGTACTTC.